The 9 T cell receptor beta chains given below trace back to one sample, sequenced in a study of CD8 T cells in ankylosing spondylitis. TCRdb reanalysed the 5' RACE reads using MiXCR and keeps one entry per CDR3 protein. The data show approximately 250,000 distinct CDR3 sequences, more than 20% seen once. The material sequenced was blood, either unsorted or a sorted T cell fraction (not recorded which). The receptors were gathered from a male donor with ankylosing spondylitis or in good health (not recorded which).

In this sample, this clonotype turned up a few times. This sequence joins TRBV6-5 and TRBJ1-6; 7 nucleotides agree with TRBD1. Germline lookup yields CDR1 MNHEY and CDR2 SVGAGI. The length of the CDR3 is 14 residues. The V segment lost 0 bases and the J segment 10 bases; nucleotides outside the gene matches: 3. The chain's CDR3 is CASSYSGGESPLHF. CDR3 bases: TGTGCCAGCAGTTACTCAGGGGGCGAGTCACCCCTCCACTTT.

This chain links TRBV12-3 or TRBV12-4 with TRBJ2-7; D not certain. This CDR3 has 13 amino acids. The V end was cut by 3 bases, the J end by 2 bases, with 8 bases between. The CDR3 bases are TGTGCCAGCAGTTTGGCAGAAACCTACGAGCAGTACTTC. Translating it yields CASSLAETYEQYF.

This clonotype has a count of ten or more. V gene TRBV27 combines with J gene TRBJ2-4; D gene uncertain. The germline gives CDR1 MNHEY, CDR2 SMNVEV (reference sequence). The CDR3 runs 11 residues. Trimming pared 9 bases from V and 6 bases from J, leaving 9 bases between. CDR3 sequence (DNA): TGTGCCAGTAAACATACAAACATTCAGTACTTC. As protein: CASKHTNIQYF.

This clonotype was picked up many times. This chain connects TRBV24-1 to TRBJ2-1; perhaps TRBD1 as D (6 bases). The CDR3 totals 14 residues. V lost 9 bases to trimming and J lost 3 bases, with 14 bases between them. The germline gives CDR1 KGHDR, CDR2 SFDVKD. Here the CDR3 reads CATEQGTLYNEQFF. DNA of the CDR3: TGTGCCACCGAGCAGGGGACCCTCTACAATGAGCAGTTCTTC.

In its sample, this clonotype was seen a few times. The V call is TRBV10-3, the J call TRBJ2-7; D is perhaps TRBD2 (6 bases). The CDR3 extends over 15 amino acids. Trimming removed 7 bases at V and 0 bases at J, with 16 bases between. Looked up from germline, CDR1 is ENHRY and CDR2 is SYGVKD. CDR3: CAIMVRHGSSYEQYF. The DNA for the CDR3 is TGTGCCATCATGGTCCGGCACGGGAGCTCCTACGAGCAGTACTTC.

In its sample, this clonotype was seen many times. This chain joins TRBV29-1 and TRBJ2-5; TRBD1 matches 8 bases. CDR3 length equals 14 residues. The trim removed 4 bases at V and 5 bases at J, leaving 9 bases unmatched. Germline lookup yields CDR1 SQVTM and CDR2 ANQGSEA. For the CDR3, the DNA is TGCAGCGTTGCGGGGACAGGTGGGATCGAGACCCAGTACTTC. Encoded protein: CSVAGTGGIETQYF.

This clonotype was seen many times. The rearrangement joins TRBV9 to TRBJ1-6; D is unclear. There are 15 residues in the CDR3. Between the trimmed V and J ends, which lost 0 bases and 12 bases, there was a span of 16 bases. From germline, CDR1 is SGDLS and CDR2 YYNGEE. CDR3 nucleotide sequence: TGTGCCAGCAGCGTAGGAGGTGAGGCCCGGGAACCCCTCCACTTT. It translates to CASSVGGEAREPLHF.

The J gene is TRBJ1-5, the V gene TRBV19; tentative D call: TRBD1 (6 bases). Germline values: CDR1 LNHDA, CDR2 SQIVND (reference sequence). The CDR3 covers 13 residues. V gave up 3 bases and J gave up 6 bases, with 9 bases separating them. This CDR3 is CASSMGARQPQHF. CDR3 sequence (DNA): TGTGCCAGTAGTATGGGGGCCCGTCAGCCCCAGCATTTT. Variable domain in full (rest from reference TRBV19 and TRBJ1-5): DGGITQSPKYLFRKEGQNVTLSCEQNLNHDAMYWYRQDPGQGLRLIYYSQIVNDFQKGDIAEGYSVSREKKESFPLTVTSAQKNPTAFYLCASSMGARQPQHFGDGTRLSIL.

The rearrangement uses TRBV12-3 or TRBV12-4 and TRBJ2-1; D is undetermined. CDR3 length equals 13 residues. Deletions cut 10 bases from V and 4 bases from J, with 14 bases between. Here the CDR3 reads CATRAIRYNEQFF. The CDR3 coding sequence is TGTGCCACCCGGGCGATACGGTACAATGAGCAGTTCTTC.